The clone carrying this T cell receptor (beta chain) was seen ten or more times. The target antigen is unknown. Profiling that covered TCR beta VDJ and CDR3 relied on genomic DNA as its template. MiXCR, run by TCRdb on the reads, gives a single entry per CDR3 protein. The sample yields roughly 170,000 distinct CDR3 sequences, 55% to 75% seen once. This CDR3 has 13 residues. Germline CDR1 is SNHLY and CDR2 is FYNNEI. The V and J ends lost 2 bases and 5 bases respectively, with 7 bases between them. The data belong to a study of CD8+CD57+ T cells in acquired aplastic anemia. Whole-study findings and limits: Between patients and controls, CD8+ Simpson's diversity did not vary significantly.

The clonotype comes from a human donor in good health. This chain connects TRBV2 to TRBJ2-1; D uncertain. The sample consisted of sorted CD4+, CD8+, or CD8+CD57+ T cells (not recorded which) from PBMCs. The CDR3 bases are TGTGCCAGCAGTGAATATCGGGACAATGAGCAGTTCTTC. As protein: CASSEYRDNEQFF.